This T cell receptor beta chain is drawn from a study of shared clonotypes between healthy human individuals. This CDR3 has 14 amino acids. Trimming pared 6 bases from V and 7 bases from J, leaving 19 bases between. CDR1 and CDR2 (germline): MNHEY, SVGAGI. This clone was seen a single time. Generated by immunoSEQ multiplex PCR, the TCRdb table keeps only in-frame clones and is missing some. The sample holds about 2.3 million clones, over 85% seen once. Sequencing was done on a sample of naive CD4+ T cells from PBMCs. The subset is: CD45RA+ positively selected. The sequence came from a man aged 18 to 35 in good health. Some clones in this sample may be carry-over from other donors' samples. V is TRBV6-5 and J is TRBJ2-7; D unclear. In nucleotides, the CDR3 is TGTGCCAGCAGCCCAACCCGCCGGCCCGCGGAGCAGTACTTC. It translates to CASSPTRRPAEQYF.